The T cell receptor beta chain under discussion was sequenced for a study of Tregs in tolerant kidney transplant recipients. Study context: A 3-day belatacept mixed lymphocyte reaction, sometimes plus 5-day graft donor restimulation, preceded CD4+CD25+CD127- sorting.

Measured with immunoSEQ multiplex PCR; TCRdb has only the in-frame clones, and not every one. The sample holds 30,000 or so clones, 70% to 85% seen once. There are 17 residues in the CDR3. Germline V gives CDR1 SSHAT, CDR2 FNYEAQ (reference sequence). The V gene end was trimmed by 5 bases and the J gene end by 1 base; junction bases not matched to a gene: 5. This clone has more than one count but fewer than ten. Its target is not known. Input material: Tregs from blood cultured with allogeneic cells. The clonotype originates from a human donor in good health. This chain uses TRBV7-7 with TRBJ2-2; TRBD2 agrees at 12 bases. In DNA, the CDR3 is TGTGCCAGCAGCCCACTAGCGGGGGGACAGAACACCGGGGAGCTGTTTTTT. It codes for CASSPLAGGQNTGELFF.